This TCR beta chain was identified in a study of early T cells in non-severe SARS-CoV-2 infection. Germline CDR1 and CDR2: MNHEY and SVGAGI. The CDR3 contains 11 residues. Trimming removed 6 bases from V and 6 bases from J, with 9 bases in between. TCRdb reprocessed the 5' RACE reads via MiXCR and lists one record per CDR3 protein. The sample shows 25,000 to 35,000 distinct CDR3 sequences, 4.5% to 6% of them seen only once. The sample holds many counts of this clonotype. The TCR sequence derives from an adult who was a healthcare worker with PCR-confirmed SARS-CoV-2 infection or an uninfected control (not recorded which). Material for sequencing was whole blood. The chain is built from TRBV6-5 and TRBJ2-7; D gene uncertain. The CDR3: CASSGAREQYF. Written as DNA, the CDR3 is TGTGCCAGCAGCGGAGCCCGCGAGCAGTACTTC.